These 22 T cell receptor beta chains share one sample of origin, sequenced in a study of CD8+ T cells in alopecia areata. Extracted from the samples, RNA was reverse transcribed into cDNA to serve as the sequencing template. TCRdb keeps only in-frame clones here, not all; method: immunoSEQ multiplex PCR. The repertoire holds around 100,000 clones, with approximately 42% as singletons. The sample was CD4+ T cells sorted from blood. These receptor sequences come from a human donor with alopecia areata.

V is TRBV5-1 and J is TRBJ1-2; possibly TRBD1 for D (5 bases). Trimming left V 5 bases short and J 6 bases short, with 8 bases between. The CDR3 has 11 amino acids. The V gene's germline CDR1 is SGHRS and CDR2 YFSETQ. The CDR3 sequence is CASRGGDGYTF. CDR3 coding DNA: TGCGCCAGCAGAGGAGGGGATGGCTACACCTTC.

The CDR3 DNA follows: TGCGCCAGCAGCTTGACCTCACTAGGCAATGAGCAGTTCTTC. Protein product: CASSLTSLGNEQFF. This rearrangement joins TRBV5-1 to TRBJ2-1; D may be TRBD2 (5 bases). The CDR3 has 14 amino acids. Per the germline V gene, CDR1 is SGHRS and CDR2 is YFSETQ. The V end was cut by 1 base, the J end by 6 bases, with 11 bases between.

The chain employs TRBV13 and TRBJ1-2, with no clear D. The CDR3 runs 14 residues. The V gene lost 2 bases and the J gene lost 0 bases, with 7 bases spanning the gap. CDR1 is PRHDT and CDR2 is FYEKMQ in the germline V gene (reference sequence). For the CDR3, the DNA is TGTGCCAGCAGCTTACGGTCAGCTAACTATGGCTACACCTTC. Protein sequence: CASSLRSANYGYTF.

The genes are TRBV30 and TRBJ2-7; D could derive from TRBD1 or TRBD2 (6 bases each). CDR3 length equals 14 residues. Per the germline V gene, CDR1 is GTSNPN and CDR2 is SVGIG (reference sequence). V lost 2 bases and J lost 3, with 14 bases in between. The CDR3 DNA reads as TGTGCCTGGAGTCCCGGGGGCGGGTACTACGAGCAGTACTTC. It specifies CAWSPGGGYYEQYF.

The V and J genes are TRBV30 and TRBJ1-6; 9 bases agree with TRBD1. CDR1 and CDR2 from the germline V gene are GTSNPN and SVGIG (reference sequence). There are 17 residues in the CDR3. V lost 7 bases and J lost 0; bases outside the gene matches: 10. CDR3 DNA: TGTGCCTTTCATACGACAGGGGGGAGCTCCTATAATTCACCCCTCCACTTT. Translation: CAFHTTGGSSYNSPLHF.

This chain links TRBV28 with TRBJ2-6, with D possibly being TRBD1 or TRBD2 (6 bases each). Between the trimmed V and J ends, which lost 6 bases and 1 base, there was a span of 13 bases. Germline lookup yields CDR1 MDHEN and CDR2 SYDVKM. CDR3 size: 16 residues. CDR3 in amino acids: CASREQGGSGANVLTF. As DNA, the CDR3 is TGTGCCAGCAGAGAACAAGGGGGGTCTGGGGCCAACGTCCTGACTTTC.

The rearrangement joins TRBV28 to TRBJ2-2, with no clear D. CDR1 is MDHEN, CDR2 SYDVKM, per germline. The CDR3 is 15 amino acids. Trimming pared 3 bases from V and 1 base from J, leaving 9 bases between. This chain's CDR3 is CASSFGGVNTGELFF. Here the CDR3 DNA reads TGTGCCAGCAGTTTCGGTGGAGTGAACACCGGGGAGCTGTTTTTT.

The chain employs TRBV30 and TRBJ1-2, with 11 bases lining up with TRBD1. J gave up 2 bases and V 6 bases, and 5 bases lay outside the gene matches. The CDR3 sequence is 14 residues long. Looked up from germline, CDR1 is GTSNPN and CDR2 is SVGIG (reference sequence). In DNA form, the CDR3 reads TGTGCCTGTTACCGGGACAGGGGGAACTATGGCTACACCTTC. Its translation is CACYRDRGNYGYTF.

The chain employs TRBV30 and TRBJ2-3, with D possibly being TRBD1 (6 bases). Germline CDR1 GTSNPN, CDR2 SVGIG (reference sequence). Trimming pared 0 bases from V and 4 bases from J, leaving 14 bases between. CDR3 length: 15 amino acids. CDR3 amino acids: CAWSVGQGLPDTQYF. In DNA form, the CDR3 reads TGTGCCTGGAGTGTGGGCCAGGGGCTGCCAGATACGCAGTATTTT.

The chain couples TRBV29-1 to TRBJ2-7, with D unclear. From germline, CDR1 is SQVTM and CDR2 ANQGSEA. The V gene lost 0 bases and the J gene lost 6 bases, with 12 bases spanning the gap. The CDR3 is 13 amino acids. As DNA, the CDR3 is TGCAGCGTTGAAGATACTCGGATAGGCGAGCAGTACTTC. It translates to CSVEDTRIGEQYF.

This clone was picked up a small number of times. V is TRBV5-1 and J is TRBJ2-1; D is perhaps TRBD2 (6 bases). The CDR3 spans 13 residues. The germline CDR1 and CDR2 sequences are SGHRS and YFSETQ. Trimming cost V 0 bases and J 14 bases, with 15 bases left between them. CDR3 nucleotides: TGCGCCAGCAGCTTGGAAGGAGGGGAGGATAAGTTCTTC. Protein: CASSLEGGEDKFF.

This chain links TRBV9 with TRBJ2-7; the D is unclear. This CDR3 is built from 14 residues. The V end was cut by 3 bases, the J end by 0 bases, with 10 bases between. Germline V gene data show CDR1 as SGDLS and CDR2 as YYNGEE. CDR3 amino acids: CASSGGRASYEQYF. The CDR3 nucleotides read TGTGCCAGCAGCGGTGGAAGGGCCTCCTACGAGCAGTACTTC.

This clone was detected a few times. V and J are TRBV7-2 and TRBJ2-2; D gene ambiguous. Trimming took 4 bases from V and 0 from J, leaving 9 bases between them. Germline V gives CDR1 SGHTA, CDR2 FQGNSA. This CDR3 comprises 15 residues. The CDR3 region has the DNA TGTGCCAGCAGCTCCCCTCCCCCGAACACCGGGGAGCTGTTTTTT. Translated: CASSSPPPNTGELFF.

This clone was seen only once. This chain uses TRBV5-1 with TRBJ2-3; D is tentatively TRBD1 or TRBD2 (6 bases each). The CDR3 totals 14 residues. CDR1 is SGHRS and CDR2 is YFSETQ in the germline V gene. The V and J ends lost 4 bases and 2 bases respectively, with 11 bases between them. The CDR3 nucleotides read TGCGCCAGCAGCCTGGGGGGCGACACAGATACGCAGTATTTT. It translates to CASSLGGDTDTQYF.

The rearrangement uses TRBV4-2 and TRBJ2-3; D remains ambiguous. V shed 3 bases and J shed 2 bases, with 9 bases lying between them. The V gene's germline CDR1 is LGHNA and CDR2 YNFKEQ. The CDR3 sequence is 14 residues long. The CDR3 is CASSHGLFTDTQYF. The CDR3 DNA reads TGTGCCAGCAGCCACGGGCTTTTCACAGATACGCAGTATTTT.

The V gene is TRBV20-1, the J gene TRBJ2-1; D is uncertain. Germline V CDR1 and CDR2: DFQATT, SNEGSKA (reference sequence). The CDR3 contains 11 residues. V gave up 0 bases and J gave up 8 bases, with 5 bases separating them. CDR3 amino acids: CSARDFDEQFF. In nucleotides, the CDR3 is TGCAGTGCTAGAGATTTCGATGAGCAGTTCTTC.

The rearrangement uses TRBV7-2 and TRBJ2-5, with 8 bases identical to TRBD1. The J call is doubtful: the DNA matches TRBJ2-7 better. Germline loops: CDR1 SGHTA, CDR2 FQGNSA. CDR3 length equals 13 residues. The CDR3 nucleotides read TGTGCCAGCAGCCGGGGACAGGTATCCGAGCAGTACTTC. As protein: CASSRGQVSEQYF.

The CDR3 reads CASRKGQADPYEQYF. CDR3 DNA sequence: TGTGCCAGCAGGAAGGGACAGGCGGACCCTTACGAGCAGTACTTC. The rearrangement uses TRBV2 and TRBJ2-7, with 8 bases that match TRBD1. Germline values: CDR1 SNHLY, CDR2 FYNNEI. This CDR3 has 15 residues. The V and J ends lost 6 bases and 4 bases, in that order; junction bases with no gene match: 11.

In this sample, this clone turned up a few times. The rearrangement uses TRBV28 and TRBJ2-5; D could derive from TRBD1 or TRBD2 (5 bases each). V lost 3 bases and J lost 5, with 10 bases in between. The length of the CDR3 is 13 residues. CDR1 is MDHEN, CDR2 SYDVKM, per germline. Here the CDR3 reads CASSLWGSETQYF. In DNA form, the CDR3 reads TGTGCCAGCAGTTTGTGGGGGTCGGAGACCCAGTACTTC.

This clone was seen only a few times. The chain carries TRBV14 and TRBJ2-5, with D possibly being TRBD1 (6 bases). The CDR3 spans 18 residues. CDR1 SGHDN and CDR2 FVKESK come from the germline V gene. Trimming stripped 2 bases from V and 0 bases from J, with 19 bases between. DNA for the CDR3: TGTGCCAGCAGCCAACGGCTTCAGGGACACGGGTACCAAGAGACCCAGTACTTC. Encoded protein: CASSQRLQGHGYQETQYF. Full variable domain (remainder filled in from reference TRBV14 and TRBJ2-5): EAGVTQFPSHSVIEKGQTVTLRCDPISGHDNLYWYRRVMGKEIKFLLHFVKESKQDESGMPNNRFLAERTGGTYSTLKVQPAELEDSGVYFCASSQRLQGHGYQETQYFGPGTRLLVL.

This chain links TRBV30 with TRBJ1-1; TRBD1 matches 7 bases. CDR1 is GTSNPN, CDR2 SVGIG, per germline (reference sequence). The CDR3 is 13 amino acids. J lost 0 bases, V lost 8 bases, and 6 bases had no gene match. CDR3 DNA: TGTGCCAGAACCGGGACAGTGAACACTGAAGCTTTCTTT. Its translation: CARTGTVNTEAFF.

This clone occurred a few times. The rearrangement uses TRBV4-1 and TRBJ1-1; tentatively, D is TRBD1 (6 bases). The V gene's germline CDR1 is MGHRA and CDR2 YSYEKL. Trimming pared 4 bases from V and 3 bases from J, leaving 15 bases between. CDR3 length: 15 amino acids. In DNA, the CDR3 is TGCGCCAGCAGCCCGGACAGACAAGGGTACACTGAAGCTTTCTTT. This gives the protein CASSPDRQGYTEAFF.